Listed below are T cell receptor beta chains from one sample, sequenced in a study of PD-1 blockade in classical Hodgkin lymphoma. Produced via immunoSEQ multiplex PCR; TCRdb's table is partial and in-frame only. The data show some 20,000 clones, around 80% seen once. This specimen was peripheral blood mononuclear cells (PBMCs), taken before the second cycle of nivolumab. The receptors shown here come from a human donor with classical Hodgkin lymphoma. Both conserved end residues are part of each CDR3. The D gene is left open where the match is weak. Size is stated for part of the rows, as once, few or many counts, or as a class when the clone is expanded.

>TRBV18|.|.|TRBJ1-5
TGTGCCAGCTCACCGGTGACGGCAGGTCAGCCCCAGCATTTT
CASSPVTAGQPQHF
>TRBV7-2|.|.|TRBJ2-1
TGTGCCAGCAGCTTAGGCGGGACACAGAGCAATGAGCAGTTCTTC
CASSLGGTQSNEQFF
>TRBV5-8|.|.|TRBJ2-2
TGTGCCAGCAGCTCAGAACCTGACACCGGGGAGCTGTTTTTT
CASSSEPDTGELFF
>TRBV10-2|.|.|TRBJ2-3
TGCGCCAGCACGTTCGGGTCCAACACAGATACGCAGTATTTT
CASTFGSNTDTQYF
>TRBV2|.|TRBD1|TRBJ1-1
TGTGCCAGCAGCCAACCGGACAGGGGAATTAGAGCTTTCTTT
CASSQPDRGIRAFF
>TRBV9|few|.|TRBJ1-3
TGTGCCAGCAGCGCCCCGGGCAGCTCTGGAAACACCATATATTTT
CASSAPGSSGNTIYF
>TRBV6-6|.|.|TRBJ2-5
TGTGCCAGCAGTTTCTTCCAAGAGACCCAGTACTTC
CASSFFQETQYF
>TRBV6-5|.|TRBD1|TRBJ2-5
TGTGCCAGCAGTTACGGGACAGGGGGCGAGGAGACCCAGTACTTC
CASSYGTGGEETQYF
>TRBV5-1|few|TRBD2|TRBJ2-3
TGCGCCAGCAGCTCGACTAGCGGTAGCACAGATACGCAGTATTTT
CASSSTSGSTDTQYF
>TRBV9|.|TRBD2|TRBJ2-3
TGTGCCAGCAGCGAACAAGCGGGAGGGGGGGCAGATACGCAGTATTTT
CASSEQAGGGADTQYF
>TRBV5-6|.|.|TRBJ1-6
TGTGCCAGCAGCTTGGATGGCTCCTATAATTCACCCCTCCACTTT
CASSLDGSYNSPLHF
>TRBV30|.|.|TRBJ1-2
TGTGCCTGGAGTGTCTCGGGGGTAGGGGGCTACACCTTC
CAWSVSGVGGYTF
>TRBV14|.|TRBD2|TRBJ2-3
TGTGCCAGCAGCCAAAGAGGGGCGGGGGGCCTGAACACAGATACGCAGTATTTT
CASSQRGAGGLNTDTQYF
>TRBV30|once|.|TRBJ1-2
TGTGCCTGGAGTGTACAGAACTATGGCTACACCTTC
CAWSVQNYGYTF
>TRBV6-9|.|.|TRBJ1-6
TGTGCCAGCAGTGCACGGACAGCGATGAATTCACCCCTCCACTTT
CASSARTAMNSPLHF
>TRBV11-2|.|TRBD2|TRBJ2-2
TGTGCCAGCGAACTAGCGGGAGCCCGTGGCACCGGGGAGCTGTTTTTT
CASELAGARGTGELFF
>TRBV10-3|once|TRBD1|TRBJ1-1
TGTGCCATCAGTGAGACAGGGGAGAGAACTGAAGCTTTCTTT
CAISETGERTEAFF
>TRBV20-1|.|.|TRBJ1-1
TGCAGTGCTAGGTCTGGGTCTGAAGCTTTCTTT
CSARSGSEAFF
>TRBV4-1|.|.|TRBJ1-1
TGCGCCAGCAGCCCTTCCTGGGCAAGACAAGGTCAAGGCACTGAAGCTTTCTTT
CASSPSWARQGQGTEAFF
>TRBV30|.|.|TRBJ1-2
TGTGCCTGGAGGATAGGGGGGGGCGGTGGCTACACCTTC
CAWRIGGGGGYTF
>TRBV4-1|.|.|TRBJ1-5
TGCGCCAGCAGCCAAACACAGGGTTTTAACCAGCCCCAGCATTTT
CASSQTQGFNQPQHF
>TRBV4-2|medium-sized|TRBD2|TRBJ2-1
TGTGCCAGCAGCCGGAGCGGGGCGCCCTACAATGAGCAGTTCTTC
CASSRSGAPYNEQFF
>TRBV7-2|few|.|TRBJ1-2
TGTGCCAGCAGCTGGGTGACAGCGCTGGGCTACACCTTC
CASSWVTALGYTF
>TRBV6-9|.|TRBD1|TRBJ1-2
TGTGCCAGCAGTTTTTCCCAGGGGGTTTCCTATGGCTACACCTTC
CASSFSQGVSYGYTF
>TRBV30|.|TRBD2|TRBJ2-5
TGTGCCTGGAGTTATTGGGGGGGACAAGAGACCCAGTACTTC
CAWSYWGGQETQYF
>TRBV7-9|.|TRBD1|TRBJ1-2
TGTGCCAGCAGCTTAGACAGGGGCGGCTACACCTTC
CASSLDRGGYTF
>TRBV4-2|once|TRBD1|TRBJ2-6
TGTGCCAGCAGCCGAGGACAGGGGGCTTCTGGGGCCAACGTCCTGACTTTC
CASSRGQGASGANVLTF
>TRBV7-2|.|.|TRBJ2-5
TGTGCCAGCAGCTTGGGACCTCGGGAGACCCAGTACTTC
CASSLGPRETQYF
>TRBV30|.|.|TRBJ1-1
TGTGCCTGGAGCCCCGGGACTCTGAACACTGAAGCTTTCTTT
CAWSPGTLNTEAFF
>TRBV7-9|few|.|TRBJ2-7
TGCGCCAGCAGCCAAGACGTCACTAGCCCTATCGAGCAGTACTTC
CASSQDVTSPIEQYF
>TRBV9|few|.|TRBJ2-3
TGTGCCAGCAGCGTGGCAGGTAGCACAGATACGCAGTATTTT
CASSVAGSTDTQYF
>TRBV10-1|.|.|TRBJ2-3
TGCGCCAGCAGTAAAGACGGGCGGCCGGGTACGCAGTATTTT
CASSKDGRPGTQYF
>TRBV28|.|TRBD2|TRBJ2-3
TGTGCCAGCAGTGATAGCGGGCAAGGGTATTTT
CASSDSGQGYF
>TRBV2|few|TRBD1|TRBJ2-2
TGTGCCAGCAGGAGCTCTAGGACAGGGGTTGTCGGGGAGCTGTTTTTT
CASRSSRTGVVGELFF
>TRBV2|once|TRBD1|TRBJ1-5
TGTGCCACCAGCATGCTGAGTCGGGACAGGGGTGTTAATCAGCCCCAGCATTTT
CATSMLSRDRGVNQPQHF
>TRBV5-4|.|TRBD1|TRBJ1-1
TGTGCCAGCAGCTTGGGGACTCGGGACAGGGATAAACAAGCTTTCTTT
CASSLGTRDRDKQAFF
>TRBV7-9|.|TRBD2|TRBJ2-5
TGTGCCAGCAGCCCTGGACTAGCGGGAGAGATTAAAGAGACCCAGTACTTC
CASSPGLAGEIKETQYF
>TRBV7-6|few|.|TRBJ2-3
TGTGCCAGCAGCTCCCTCGGGAGCACAGATACGCAGTATTTT
CASSSLGSTDTQYF
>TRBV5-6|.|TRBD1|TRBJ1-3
TGTGCCAGCAGCCTGACAGGGATCACTGGAAACACCATATATTTT
CASSLTGITGNTIYF
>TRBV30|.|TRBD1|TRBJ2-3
TGTGCCTGGAGTGTAAGAAGGGAAACAGGGGGCCGCACAGATACGCAGTATTTT
CAWSVRRETGGRTDTQYF
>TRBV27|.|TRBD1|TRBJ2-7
TGTGCCAGCAGCCCTGGACAGGGCTACTACGAGCAGTACTTC
CASSPGQGYYEQYF
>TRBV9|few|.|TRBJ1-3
TGTGCCAGCAGCGTAGGGGGAGGAAACACCATATATTTT
CASSVGGGNTIYF